Presented here are 3 T cell receptor beta chains from one specimen sequenced in a study of CD8 T cells in ankylosing spondylitis. Study-wide results and caveats: Ankylosing spondylitis blood appeared to be characterized by a TCR beta motif of eight or nine highly homologous variants.

Their cognate antigens are unknown. TCRdb reanalysed the 5' RACE reads using MiXCR and keeps one entry per CDR3 protein. The top ten clones hold 0.95% to 1.1% of a sample with a few hundred thousand distinct CDR3 sequences, roughly 18% of them seen once. Sequenced input: blood, either unsorted or a sorted T cell fraction (not recorded which). Every receptor here comes from a male donor with ankylosing spondylitis.

This clonotype was counted ten times or more. This chain connects TRBV11-2 to TRBJ1-1; TRBD1 is a possible D gene (6 bases). Germline V gives CDR1 SGHAT, CDR2 FQNNGV. The V end lost 5 bases, the J end lost 1 base, and 14 bases lay between the germline ends. The CDR3 is made up of 15 amino acids. The DNA for the CDR3 is TGTGCCAGCAGCCTGACGGACAGCCAGAACACTGAAGCTTTCTTT. Translating gives CASSLTDSQNTEAFF. The entire variable domain, with the rest obtained from reference TRBV11-2 and TRBJ1-1, is as follows: EAGVAQSPRYKIIEKRQSVAFWCNPISGHATLYWYQQILGQGPKLLIQFQNNGVVDDSQLPKDRFSAERLKGVDSTLKIQPAKLEDSAVYLCASSLTDSQNTEAFFGQGTRLTVV.

This chain joins TRBV11-1 and TRBJ2-1, with TRBD2 identical over 13 bases. Germline CDR1 is SGHAT and CDR2 is FQDESV (reference sequence). V trimming: 4 bases; J trimming: 3 bases; junction bases outside the gene matches: 12. There are 19 residues in the CDR3. In DNA form, the CDR3 reads TGTGCCAGCAGCTCAAAGAAAAAACTAGCGGGGGGGAGCTACAATGAGCAGTTCTTC. Its protein product is CASSSKKKLAGGSYNEQFF.

This sequence joins TRBV7-2 and TRBJ2-4; 14 nucleotides align to TRBD2. V lost 1 base to trimming and J lost 6 bases; unmatched junction nucleotides: 2. This CDR3 spans 16 amino acids. From germline, CDR1 is SGHTA and CDR2 FQGNSA. The CDR3 sequence: CASSLGTSGRLNIQYF. CDR3 bases: TGTGCCAGCAGCTTAGGGACTAGCGGGAGGTTAAACATTCAGTACTTC.